This is a list of T cell receptor beta chains from one sample in a study of cytomegalovirus exposure and HLA in healthy donors. This table comes from immunoSEQ multiplex PCR, and its TCRdb copy is limited to in-frame clones, with some not included. The sample lists some 140,000 clones, 84% occurring once. Sequenced material: PBMCs. The receptor source for this set is a young woman in good health and CMV-seronegative. Each CDR3 is given with its conserved first and last residue. A D gene is named only where the DNA matches it firmly. Expanded clones are given a class, and other clones once, few, many or no size at all.

size,J,D,V,CDR3,DNA
NA,TRBJ1-1,NA,TRBV18,CASSPTIGTEAFF,TGTGCCAGCTCACCCACCATCGGGACTGAAGCTTTCTTT
NA,TRBJ1-1,TRBD1,TRBV2,CASSQQGAQAFF,TGTGCCAGCAGTCAGCAGGGGGCCCAAGCTTTCTTT
NA,TRBJ1-2,NA,TRBV30,CAWSVGGGYTF,TGTGCCTGGAGTGTGGGAGGGGGCTACACCTTC
NA,TRBJ2-7,NA,TRBV7-3,CASSLDGGGTFEQYF,TGTGCCAGCAGCTTAGATGGAGGGGGCACGTTCGAGCAGTACTTC
NA,TRBJ1-1,NA,TRBV10-1,CASSESLVREGTEAFF,TGCGCCAGCAGTGAGTCATTAGTCAGGGAGGGTACTGAAGCTTTCTTT
NA,TRBJ1-1,NA,TRBV29-1,CSVDQVDSRRTEAFF,TGCAGCGTTGACCAAGTGGACAGCAGGAGGACTGAAGCTTTCTTT
NA,TRBJ1-1,TRBD1,TRBV18,CASSRGGGQTFF,TGTGCCAGCTCTCGCGGTGGGGGACAGACTTTCTTT
NA,TRBJ2-1,TRBD2,TRBV4-3,CASSRFRTSGGASSYNEQFF,TGCGCCAGCAGCCGATTTAGGACTAGCGGGGGGGCGAGCTCCTACAATGAGCAGTTCTTC
NA,TRBJ1-2,TRBD1,TRBV7-9,CASSLEKTGGSYGYTF,TGTGCCAGCAGCTTAGAGAAGACAGGGGGCTCCTATGGCTACACCTTC
NA,TRBJ1-1,TRBD1,TRBV19,CATRQGRSNTEAFF,TGTGCCACCCGACAGGGCAGGTCGAACACTGAAGCTTTCTTT
NA,TRBJ2-3,TRBD2,TRBV9,CASSLGLAGPITDTQYF,TGTGCCAGCAGCCTAGGACTAGCGGGGCCGATCACAGATACGCAGTATTTT
NA,TRBJ1-3,TRBD1,TRBV18,CASSPTGLGNTIYF,TGTGCCAGCTCACCGACAGGGCTTGGAAACACCATATATTTT
NA,TRBJ1-1,NA,TRBV9,CASSVGTGGGKAFF,TGTGCCAGCAGCGTGGGGACGGGAGGGGGTAAGGCTTTCTTT
NA,TRBJ1-5,TRBD1,TRBV6-5,CASTRDRVVNQPQHF,TGTGCCAGCACCAGAGACAGGGTCGTCAATCAGCCCCAGCATTTT
NA,TRBJ2-6,NA,TRBV29-1,CSVVAAGANVLTF,TGCAGCGTTGTGGCAGCTGGGGCCAACGTCCTGACTTTC
few,TRBJ2-1,NA,TRBV7-2,CASSLLRREQFF,TGTGCCAGCAGCTTATTAAGGAGAGAGCAGTTCTTC
NA,TRBJ2-7,NA,TRBV6-1,CASSEHELLEAFYEQYF,TGTGCCAGCAGTGAACACGAATTGCTAGAAGCTTTCTACGAGCAGTACTTC
once,TRBJ2-2,NA,TRBV5-1,CASASTANTGELFF,TGCGCCAGCGCTTCGACAGCGAACACCGGGGAGCTGTTTTTT
few,TRBJ1-2,NA,TRBV11-2,CASSLEGAGYGYTF,TGTGCCAGCAGCTTAGAAGGGGCAGGGTATGGCTACACCTTC
once,TRBJ1-4,TRBD1,TRBV4-1,CASAYVQGGITNEKLFF,TGCGCCAGCGCGTATGTCCAGGGGGGCATAACTAATGAAAAACTGTTTTTT
NA,TRBJ1-1,NA,TRBV11-3,CASSIDSNTEAFF,TGTGCCAGCAGCATCGACAGTAACACTGAAGCTTTCTTT
NA,TRBJ1-6,NA,TRBV7-3,CASSFTGDSPLHF,TGTGCCAGCAGTTTCACGGGGGACTCACCCCTCCACTTT
NA,TRBJ1-2,NA,TRBV15,CATSRDNRLSNYGYTF,TGTGCCACCAGCAGAGACAACAGGCTTTCTAACTATGGCTACACCTTC
NA,TRBJ1-1,NA,TRBV10-3,CAIGRGVATEAFF,TGTGCCATCGGGAGGGGGGTTGCCACTGAAGCTTTCTTT
few,TRBJ1-5,TRBD1,TRBV29-1,CSVAGGSSQPQHF,TGCAGCGTTGCAGGGGGTAGTAGTCAGCCCCAGCATTTT
NA,TRBJ2-5,NA,TRBV9,CASSPRTDQETQYF,TGTGCCAGCAGCCCCCGGACAGACCAAGAGACCCAGTACTTC